A selection of T cell receptor beta chains follows, all from one sample in a study of CD8 T cells in Susac syndrome. TCRdb redid the calling of the immunoSEQ multiplex PCR reads with MiXCR, one entry per CDR3 protein. The data show about 180,000 distinct CDR3 sequences, approximately 94% seen once. The sequencing sample was made of CD4+ T cells from PBMCs. The receptors come from a human donor with Susac syndrome. CDR3s include the opening cysteine and the closing phenylalanine or tryptophan. Each record gives: D gene, clone size, J gene, V gene, CDR3 protein, CDR3 DNA. A D gene is named only where the DNA matches it firmly. Not all rows give a size; the values are once, few, many and, for expanded clones, a class.

NA	NA	TRBJ2-5	TRBV5-6	CASSPAGTPSHQYF	TGTGCCAGCAGCCCGGCCGGGACTCCCTCCCACCAGTACTTC
TRBD2	NA	TRBJ2-5	TRBV18	CASSLGTSFKETQYF	TGTGCCAGCTCTCTCGGGACTAGTTTTAAAGAGACCCAGTACTTC
TRBD2	NA	TRBJ2-4	TRBV6-6	CASSGSGGYIQYF	TGTGCCAGCTCTGGTAGCGGGGGGTACATTCAGTACTTC
NA	NA	TRBJ2-3	TRBV5-4	CASSLVLRGGVADTQYF	TGTGCCAGCAGCTTGGTTTTGCGGGGCGGCGTCGCAGATACGCAGTATTTT
NA	NA	TRBJ1-5	TRBV10-3	CAISEDRGQPQHF	TGTGCCATCAGTGAGGATCGGGGACAGCCCCAGCATTTT
NA	NA	TRBJ1-1	TRBV24-1	CATSDLSDGPLGTEAFF	TGTGCCACCAGTGATTTGTCTGACGGACCGTTGGGCACTGAAGCTTTCTTT
TRBD2	NA	TRBJ2-5	TRBV15	CATSTGTSGGLETQYF	TGTGCCACCAGCACCGGGACTAGCGGGGGGCTAGAGACCCAGTACTTC
TRBD2	NA	TRBJ2-3	TRBV5-4	CASSFVLAGGPDTQYF	TGTGCCAGCAGCTTCGTTCTAGCGGGGGGGCCAGATACGCAGTATTTT
NA	NA	TRBJ2-6	TRBV3-1	CASSPDTSGSGTNVLTF	TGTGCCAGCAGCCCGGACACCTCGGGGTCTGGGACCAACGTCCTGACTTTC
TRBD1	once	TRBJ1-2	TRBV3-1	CASSTKGAEGYTF	TGTGCCAGCAGTACTAAGGGGGCAGAAGGCTACACCTTC
NA	NA	TRBJ2-1	TRBV5-6	CASSLVGRDLTNEQFF	TGTGCCAGCAGCTTGGTTGGCAGGGACCTTACAAATGAGCAGTTCTTC
NA	NA	TRBJ2-5	TRBV5-1	CASSPTLGSQETQYF	TGCGCCAGCAGCCCTACACTAGGGAGCCAAGAGACCCAGTACTTC
TRBD1	NA	TRBJ2-4	TRBV6-1	CASRPGTGYMAKNIQYF	TGTGCCAGCAGACCCGGGACAGGGTATATGGCCAAAAACATTCAGTACTTC
NA	NA	TRBJ2-5	TRBV5-1	CASSKGSQETQYF	TGCGCCAGCAGCAAGGGATCACAAGAGACCCAGTACTTC
NA	NA	TRBJ2-7	TRBV6-2/TRBV6-3	CASTKRTGFEQYF	TGTGCCAGCACCAAACGCACAGGGTTCGAGCAGTACTTC
TRBD1	NA	TRBJ1-5	TRBV12-3/TRBV12-4	CASSDRGRGQPQHF	TGTGCCAGCAGTGACAGGGGGCGAGGACAGCCCCAGCATTTT
TRBD1	NA	TRBJ2-1	TRBV9	CASSVGRGPNEQFF	TGTGCCAGCAGCGTAGGCAGGGGGCCAAATGAGCAGTTCTTC
TRBD1	NA	TRBJ2-7	TRBV7-9	CASSLGTGGSYEQYF	TGTGCCAGCAGCTTAGGAACAGGGGGATCCTACGAGCAGTACTTC
NA	once	TRBJ2-3	TRBV20-1	CSARDHRTDTQYF	TGCAGTGCTAGAGATCACCGCACAGATACGCAGTATTTT
TRBD1	NA	TRBJ1-1	TRBV9	CASSERTGNTEAFF	TGTGCCAGCAGCGAACGGACAGGGAACACTGAAGCTTTCTTT
NA	NA	TRBJ2-7	TRBV9	CASSFRDTSYEQYF	TGTGCCAGCAGCTTCCGGGACACTTCCTACGAGCAGTACTTC
NA	NA	TRBJ1-5	TRBV6-5	CASSRDGNQPQHF	TGTGCCAGCAGTCGGGACGGCAATCAGCCCCAGCATTTT
TRBD2	NA	TRBJ2-4	TRBV29-1	CSVIAGGTKNIQYF	TGCAGCGTTATTGCGGGGGGAACCAAAAACATTCAGTACTTC
NA	NA	TRBJ2-2	TRBV7-7	CASSWTANTGELFF	TGTGCTAGCAGCTGGACAGCGAACACCGGGGAGCTGTTTTTT
TRBD1	once	TRBJ2-5	TRBV5-1	CASSFGTEETQYF	TGCGCCAGCAGCTTCGGGACAGAAGAGACCCAGTACTTC
NA	NA	TRBJ1-1	TRBV12-3/TRBV12-4	CASTQTGAKAFF	TGTGCCAGCACACAAACGGGGGCTAAAGCTTTCTTT
NA	NA	TRBJ1-5	TRBV20-1	CSARVADRLNQPQHF	TGCAGTGCTAGAGTCGCCGACCGGCTCAATCAGCCCCAGCATTTT
NA	NA	TRBJ1-1	TRBV24-1	CATPTRGDTEAFF	TGTGCCACCCCCACCCGGGGGGACACTGAAGCTTTCTTT
TRBD2	NA	TRBJ2-7	TRBV7-9	CASSLVESSGSYEQYF	TGTGCCAGCAGCTTAGTTGAGTCTAGCGGTTCCTACGAGCAGTACTTC
NA	NA	TRBJ2-1	TRBV3-1	CASSPEFNEQFF	TGTGCCAGCAGCCCCGAATTCAATGAGCAGTTCTTC
NA	NA	TRBJ2-5	TRBV5-1	CASSLAGVAETQYF	TGCGCCAGCAGCTTGGCCGGGGTAGCGGAGACCCAGTACTTC
NA	NA	TRBJ1-2	TRBV7-8	CASSPRWPGAGGYTF	TGTGCCAGCAGCCCCCGGTGGCCTGGGGCGGGGGGCTACACCTTC
NA	NA	TRBJ2-7	TRBV2	CASTEGEGSYEQYF	TGTGCCAGCACTGAAGGGGAAGGATCCTACGAGCAGTACTTC
NA	NA	TRBJ1-2	TRBV7-2	CASSLGASRGGYTF	TGTGCCAGCAGCTTAGGGGCCTCGAGGGGTGGCTACACCTTC
NA	NA	TRBJ1-2	TRBV19	CASSSGRTASYGYTF	TGTGCCAGTAGCTCTGGAAGGACAGCGAGTTATGGCTACACCTTC
NA	NA	TRBJ1-5	TRBV6-6	CASSYSVGQPQHF	TGTGCCAGCAGTTACTCTGTGGGGCAGCCCCAGCATTTT
NA	NA	TRBJ2-5	TRBV5-4	CASSLVTVQETQYF	TGTGCCAGCAGCTTGGTGACAGTCCAAGAGACCCAGTACTTC
NA	NA	TRBJ2-7	TRBV6-6	CASSQGVGQYF	TGTGCCAGCTCCCAAGGGGTAGGGCAGTACTTC
NA	NA	TRBJ2-2	TRBV24-1	CATSDHAAGEAGELFF	TGTGCCACCAGTGACCACGCGGCAGGGGAAGCCGGGGAGCTGTTTTTT
TRBD1	NA	TRBJ1-2	TRBV3-1	CASRRDRVDGYTF	TGTGCCAGCAGACGGGACAGGGTGGACGGCTACACCTTC
TRBD1	NA	TRBJ2-5	TRBV11-2	CASSFTGGRYQETQYF	TGTGCCAGCAGCTTCACAGGGGGCCGCTACCAAGAGACCCAGTACTTC
TRBD1	NA	TRBJ2-3	TRBV7-9	CASSAQTGVPPDTQYF	TGTGCCAGCAGCGCCCAGACAGGGGTGCCTCCAGATACGCAGTATTTT
TRBD1	once	TRBJ1-1	TRBV29-1	CSGGTVNTEAFF	TGCAGCGGCGGGACAGTGAACACTGAAGCTTTCTTT
NA	NA	TRBJ1-6	TRBV14	CASSQRVSSYNSPLHF	TGTGCCAGCAGCCAGAGGGTTAGCTCCTATAATTCACCCCTCCACTTT
TRBD1	NA	TRBJ1-2	TRBV15	CATSGRTGESYGYTF	TGTGCCACCAGCGGGAGGACAGGGGAAAGCTATGGCTACACCTTC
NA	NA	TRBJ2-1	TRBV18	CASSPGLNNEQFF	TGTGCCAGCTCACCCGGTCTCAACAATGAGCAGTTCTTC
NA	NA	TRBJ1-3	TRBV7-2	CASSAAGSLGNTIYF	TGTGCCAGCAGCGCCGCCGGGAGCCTAGGAAACACCATATATTTT
NA	NA	TRBJ1-2	TRBV12-3/TRBV12-4	CASSIGRNSGYTF	TGTGCCAGCAGTATTGGACGGAACTCAGGCTACACCTTC
NA	NA	TRBJ2-5	TRBV29-1	CSVAGGPTNQETQYF	TGCAGCGTAGCTGGGGGGCCTACTAACCAAGAGACCCAGTACTTC
NA	NA	TRBJ2-5	TRBV12-3/TRBV12-4	CASRTSQEETQYF	TGTGCCAGCAGGACCTCTCAGGAAGAGACCCAGTACTTC
NA	NA	TRBJ2-6	TRBV2	CASSSRGTGANVLTF	TGTGCCAGCAGTAGCAGGGGCACTGGGGCCAACGTCCTGACTTTC
NA	NA	TRBJ2-7	TRBV5-1	CASSSGTRDAEQYF	TGCGCCAGCAGCTCCGGGACTCGGGACGCCGAGCAGTACTTC